These T cell receptor beta chains were read from a single sample in a study of T-cell memory formation after mild COVID-19. TCRdb fed the 5' RACE reads into MiXCR, producing one record per CDR3 protein. The table lists some 200,000 distinct CDR3 sequences, 9.5% of them singletons, with 3.5% in the top ten. The sequencing input was PBMCs or a T cell subset sorted from them (not recorded which). The source is a young man who had mild COVID-19 (a few samples of this study predate the infection). Cell type and time point are not known. Each CDR3 is given with its conserved first and last residue. The order of the fields is V gene, clone size, J gene, D gene, CDR3 length, CDR3 protein, CDR3 DNA. The D gene is left open where the match is weak. Clone size is not always given. Where it is, it says once, few, many or a class for expanded clones.

V: TRBV6-5; size: few; J: TRBJ2-2; D: .; length: 13; CDR3: CASGREDTGELFF; DNA: TGTGCCAGCGGCAGGGAGGACACCGGGGAGCTGTTTTTT
V: TRBV28; size: .; J: TRBJ2-2; D: .; length: 13; CDR3: CASKGTNTGELFF; DNA: TGTGCCAGCAAGGGGACAAACACCGGGGAGCTGTTTTTT
V: TRBV9; size: .; J: TRBJ2-3; D: TRBD2; length: 16; CDR3: CASSAGTSGPQDTQYF; DNA: TGTGCCAGCAGCGCCGGGACTAGCGGGCCTCAAGATACGCAGTATTTT
V: TRBV15; size: once; J: TRBJ1-1; D: .; length: 14; CDR3: CATSREGGQLEAFF; DNA: TGTGCCACCAGCAGAGAAGGCGGACAGCTTGAAGCTTTCTTT
V: TRBV27; size: few; J: TRBJ2-7; D: .; length: 15; CDR3: CASTTLGDRPAEQYF; DNA: TGTGCCAGCACCACCCTGGGGGACCGTCCAGCCGAGCAGTACTTC
V: TRBV5-1; size: few; J: TRBJ2-2; D: .; length: 17; CDR3: CASSPNRLDVNIGELFF; DNA: TGCGCCAGCAGCCCCAATAGACTAGACGTGAACATCGGGGAGCTGTTTTTT
V: TRBV5-8; size: few; J: TRBJ1-2; D: .; length: 14; CDR3: CAPYTGLTNYGYTF; DNA: TGTGCCCCATATACAGGGCTCACCAACTATGGCTACACCTTC
V: TRBV29-1; size: few; J: TRBJ1-5; D: .; length: 16; CDR3: CSLGGQSSRSNQPQHF; DNA: TGCAGCCTGGGCGGACAGAGTTCTCGGAGCAATCAGCCCCAGCATTTT
V: TRBV20-1; size: few; J: TRBJ2-3; D: TRBD2; length: 16; CDR3: CSASGVAGGRTDTQYF; DNA: TGCAGTGCTAGTGGGGTAGCGGGGGGGAGAACAGATACGCAGTATTTT
V: TRBV29-1; size: many; J: TRBJ2-3; D: TRBD1; length: 16; CDR3: CSVTHPDRGVTDTQYF; DNA: TGCAGCGTCACCCACCCTGACAGGGGGGTAACAGATACGCAGTATTTT
V: TRBV6-6; size: .; J: TRBJ1-5; D: .; length: 13; CDR3: CASSTMGGQPQHF; DNA: TGTGCCAGCAGTACCATGGGGGGGCAGCCCCAGCATTTT
V: TRBV14; size: .; J: TRBJ2-3; D: .; length: 16; CDR3: CASSTPATAGTDTQYF; DNA: TGTGCCAGCAGCACGCCAGCCACCGCCGGCACAGATACGCAGTATTTT
V: TRBV20-1; size: few; J: TRBJ2-5; D: TRBD1; length: 14; CDR3: CSAEDRGPQETQYF; DNA: TGCAGTGCTGAGGACAGGGGACCCCAAGAGACCCAGTACTTC
V: TRBV5-1; size: few; J: TRBJ2-2; D: .; length: 15; CDR3: CASIPSASTGELFFF; DNA: .
V: TRBV20-1; size: many; J: TRBJ2-1; D: .; length: 16; CDR3: CSARPPGGSSYNEQFF; DNA: TGCAGTGCTAGACCACCAGGGGGGAGCTCCTACAATGAGCAGTTCTTC
V: TRBV6-5; size: .; J: TRBJ2-5; D: TRBD2; length: 14; CDR3: CASSWSSGQETQYF; DNA: TGTGCCAGCAGTTGGTCTAGCGGCCAAGAGACCCAGTACTTC
V: TRBV19; size: .; J: TRBJ1-6; D: TRBD1; length: 13; CDR3: CASSNADRAPLHF; DNA: TGTGCCAGTAGTAATGCGGACAGGGCTCCCCTCCACTTT
V: TRBV7-2; size: many; J: TRBJ1-2; D: TRBD1; length: 15; CDR3: CASSLGGDRGSGYTF; DNA: TGTGCCAGCAGCTTAGGTGGGGACAGGGGGTCCGGCTACACCTTC
V: TRBV14; size: .; J: TRBJ2-3; D: .; length: 15; CDR3: CASSHLSYSTDTQYF; DNA: TGTGCCAGCAGCCATCTCAGCTACAGCACAGATACGCAGTATTTT
V: TRBV14; size: .; J: TRBJ2-7; D: .; length: 14; CDR3: CASSQVYSVYEQYF; DNA: TGTGCCAGCAGCCAAGTTTATTCCGTGTACGAGCAGTACTTC
V: TRBV12-3/TRBV12-4; size: few; J: TRBJ2-1; D: .; length: 16; CDR3: CASSPVASMARLGQFF; DNA: TGTGCCAGCAGTCCGGTCGCGAGTATGGCTCGATTAGGGCAGTTCTTC
V: TRBV2; size: .; J: TRBJ1-2; D: .; length: 13; CDR3: CASSESGRFGYTF; DNA: TGTGCCAGCAGTGAAAGCGGTCGATTTGGCTACACCTTC
V: TRBV20-1; size: .; J: TRBJ1-5; D: TRBD1; length: 14; CDR3: CSAFSDRANQPQHF; DNA: TGCAGTGCTTTTTCCGACAGGGCCAATCAGCCCCAGCATTTT
V: TRBV7-2; size: .; J: TRBJ1-5; D: .; length: 12; CDR3: CASSSRDQPQHF; DNA: TGTGCCAGCAGCTCCCGGGATCAGCCCCAGCATTTT
V: TRBV7-2; size: few; J: TRBJ2-3; D: .; length: 14; CDR3: CASSPAVSTDTQYF; DNA: TGTGCCAGCAGCCCCGCCGTGAGCACAGATACGCAGTATTTT
V: TRBV9; size: .; J: TRBJ2-7; D: TRBD1; length: 13; CDR3: CASSVMGQGKQYF; DNA: TGTGCCAGCAGCGTAATGGGACAGGGTAAGCAGTACTTC
V: TRBV20-1; size: many; J: TRBJ2-6; D: TRBD1; length: 17; CDR3: CSARPTGNPRGANVLTF; DNA: TGCAGTGCTAGACCGACAGGGAACCCCAGGGGGGCCAACGTCCTGACTTTC
V: TRBV12-3/TRBV12-4; size: few; J: TRBJ1-5; D: .; length: 15; CDR3: CASSALGGGNQPQHF; DNA: TGTGCCAGCAGCGCCCTGGGGGGCGGCAATCAGCCCCAGCATTTT
V: TRBV12-3/TRBV12-4; size: .; J: TRBJ1-1; D: .; length: 14; CDR3: CASSLDARSTEAFF; DNA: TGTGCCAGCAGTTTGGATGCTCGTAGTACTGAAGCTTTCTTT
V: TRBV6-5; size: many; J: TRBJ2-1; D: TRBD2; length: 13; CDR3: CASAGGLGNEQFF; DNA: TGTGCCAGCGCGGGGGGCCTGGGCAATGAGCAGTTCTTC
V: TRBV30; size: .; J: TRBJ1-3; D: .; length: 13; CDR3: CAWGVGSGNTIYF; DNA: TGTGCCTGGGGAGTTGGCTCTGGAAACACCATATATTTT
V: TRBV18; size: .; J: TRBJ1-6; D: .; length: 16; CDR3: CASSPLGGSYNSPLHF; DNA: TGTGCCAGCTCACCACTCGGGGGGAGTTATAATTCACCCCTCCACTTT
V: TRBV28; size: many; J: TRBJ2-3; D: TRBD1; length: 15; CDR3: CASSPQGALRDTQYF; DNA: TGTGCCAGCAGTCCCCAGGGGGCGCTTAGAGATACGCAGTATTTT
V: TRBV5-4; size: few; J: TRBJ2-2; D: .; length: 16; CDR3: CASSLGAVGRTGELFF; DNA: TGTGCCAGCAGCTTGGGGGCGGTAGGACGGACCGGGGAGCTGTTTTTT
V: TRBV2; size: few; J: TRBJ2-7; D: .; length: 11; CDR3: CASSESQGEYF; DNA: TGTGCCAGCAGTGAATCGCAGGGAGAGTACTTC
V: TRBV20-1; size: .; J: TRBJ2-7; D: TRBD2; length: 14; CDR3: CSARPTSGGNEQYF; DNA: TGCAGTGCTAGACCTACTAGCGGGGGTAACGAGCAGTACTTC
V: TRBV28; size: .; J: TRBJ2-3; D: .; length: 14; CDR3: CASSFLGATDTQYF; DNA: TGTGCCAGCAGTTTTTTGGGGGCAACAGATACGCAGTATTTT
V: TRBV20-1; size: .; J: TRBJ2-2; D: .; length: 14; CDR3: CSASGYSNTGELFF; DNA: TGCAGTGCTAGTGGCTATTCGAACACCGGGGAGCTGTTTTTT
V: TRBV20-1; size: few; J: TRBJ2-3; D: .; length: 14; CDR3: CSARAGRSTDTQYF; DNA: TGCAGTGCTAGGGCGGGCCGTTCCACAGATACGCAGTATTTT
V: TRBV7-8; size: .; J: TRBJ2-4; D: .; length: 16; CDR3: CASSDGPRGAKNIQYF; DNA: TGTGCCAGCAGCGACGGACCGCGGGGAGCCAAAAACATTCAGTACTTC
V: TRBV20-1; size: few; J: TRBJ2-3; D: .; length: 16; CDR3: CSAPPSGSWATDTQYF; DNA: TGCAGTGCCCCCCCCTCGGGGAGTTGGGCCACAGATACGCAGTATTTT
V: TRBV12-3/TRBV12-4; size: .; J: TRBJ2-5; D: .; length: 12; CDR3: CASCRDCETQYF; DNA: TGTGCCAGCTGCCGGGACTGTGAGACCCAGTACTTC